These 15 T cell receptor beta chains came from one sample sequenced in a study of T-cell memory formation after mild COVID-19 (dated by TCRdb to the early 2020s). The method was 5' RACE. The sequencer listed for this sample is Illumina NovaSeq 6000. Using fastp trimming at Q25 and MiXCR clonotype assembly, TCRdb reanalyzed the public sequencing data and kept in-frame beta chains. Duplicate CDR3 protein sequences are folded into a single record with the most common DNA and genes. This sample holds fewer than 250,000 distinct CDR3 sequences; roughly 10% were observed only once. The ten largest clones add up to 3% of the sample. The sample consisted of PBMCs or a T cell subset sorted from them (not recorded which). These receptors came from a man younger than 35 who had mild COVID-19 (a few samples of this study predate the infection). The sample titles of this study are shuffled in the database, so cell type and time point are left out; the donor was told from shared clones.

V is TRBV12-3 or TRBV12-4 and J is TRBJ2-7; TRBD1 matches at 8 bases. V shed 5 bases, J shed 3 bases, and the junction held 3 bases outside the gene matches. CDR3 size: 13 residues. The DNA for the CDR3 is TGTGCCAGCAGTCCAACAGGGGGCTACGAGCAGTACTTC. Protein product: CASSPTGGYEQYF.

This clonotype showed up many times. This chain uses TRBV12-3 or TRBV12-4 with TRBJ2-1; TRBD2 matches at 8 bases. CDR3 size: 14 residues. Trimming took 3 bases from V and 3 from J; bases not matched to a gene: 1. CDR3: CASSFGTSYNEQFF. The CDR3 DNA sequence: TGTGCCAGCAGTTTCGGGACTAGCTACAATGAGCAGTTCTTC.

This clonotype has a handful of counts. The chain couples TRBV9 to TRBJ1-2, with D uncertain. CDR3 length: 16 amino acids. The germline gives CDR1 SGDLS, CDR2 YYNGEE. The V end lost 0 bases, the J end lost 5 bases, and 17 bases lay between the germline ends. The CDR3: CASSVDGRTLRYGYTF. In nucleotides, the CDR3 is TGTGCCAGCAGCGTAGATGGCAGAACCTTGAGGTATGGCTACACCTTC. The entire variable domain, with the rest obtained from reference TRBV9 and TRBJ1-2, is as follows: DSGVTQTPKHLITATGQRVTLRCSPRSGDLSVYWYQQSLDQGLQFLIQYYNGEERAKGNILERFSAQQFPDLHSELNLSSLELGDSALYFCASSVDGRTLRYGYTFGSGTRLTVV.

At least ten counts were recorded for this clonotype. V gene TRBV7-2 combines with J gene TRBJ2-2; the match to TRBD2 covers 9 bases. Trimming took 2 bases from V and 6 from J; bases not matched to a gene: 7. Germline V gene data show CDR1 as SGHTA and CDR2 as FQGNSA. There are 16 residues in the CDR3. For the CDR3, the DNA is TGTGCCAGCAGCTTATGGCGGGGGGGCCTCTCCGGGGAGCTGTTTTTT. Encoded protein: CASSLWRGGLSGELFF.

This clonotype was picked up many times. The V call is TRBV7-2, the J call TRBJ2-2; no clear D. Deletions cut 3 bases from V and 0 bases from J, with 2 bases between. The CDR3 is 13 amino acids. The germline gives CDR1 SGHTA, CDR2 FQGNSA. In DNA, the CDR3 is TGTGCCAGCAGCTTCACGAACACCGGGGAGCTGTTTTTT. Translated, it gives CASSFTNTGELFF.

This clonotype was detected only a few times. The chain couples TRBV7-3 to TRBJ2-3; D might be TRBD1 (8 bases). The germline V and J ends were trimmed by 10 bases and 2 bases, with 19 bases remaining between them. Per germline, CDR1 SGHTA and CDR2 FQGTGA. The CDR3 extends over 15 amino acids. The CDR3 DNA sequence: TGTGCCACATCCCACAGGGGGGGATCCACAGATACGCAGTATTTT. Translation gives CATSHRGGSTDTQYF.

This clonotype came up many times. The CDR3 loop is CASSLGTGVNQPQHF. CDR3 bases: TGTGCCAGCAGCTTGGGGACAGGGGTCAATCAGCCCCAGCATTTT. The chain uses TRBV5-5 and TRBJ1-5; TRBD1 matches at 9 bases. Germline V CDR1 and CDR2: SGHKS, YYEKEE (reference sequence). The CDR3 contains 15 residues. J gave up 3 bases and V 0 bases, and 1 base lay outside the gene matches.

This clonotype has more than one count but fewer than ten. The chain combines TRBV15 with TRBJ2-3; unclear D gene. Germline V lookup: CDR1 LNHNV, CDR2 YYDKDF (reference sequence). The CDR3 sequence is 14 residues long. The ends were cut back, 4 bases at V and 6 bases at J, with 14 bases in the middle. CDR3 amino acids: CATSNARNTDTQYF. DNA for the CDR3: TGTGCCACCAGCAACGCAAGGAATACGGATACGCAGTATTTT.

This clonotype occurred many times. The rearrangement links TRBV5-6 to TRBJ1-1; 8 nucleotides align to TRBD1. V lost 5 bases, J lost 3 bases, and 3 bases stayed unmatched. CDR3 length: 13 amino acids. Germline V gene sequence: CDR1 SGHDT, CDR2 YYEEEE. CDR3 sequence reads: CASSEDRDTEAFF. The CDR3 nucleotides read TGTGCCAGCAGTGAGGACAGGGACACTGAAGCTTTCTTT.

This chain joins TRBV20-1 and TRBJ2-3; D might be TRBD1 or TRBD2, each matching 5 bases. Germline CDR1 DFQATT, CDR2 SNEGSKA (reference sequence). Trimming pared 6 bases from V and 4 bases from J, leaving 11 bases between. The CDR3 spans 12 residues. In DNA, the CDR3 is TGCAGTGCACCCCGAGGGGCAGATACGCAGTATTTT. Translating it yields CSAPRGADTQYF.

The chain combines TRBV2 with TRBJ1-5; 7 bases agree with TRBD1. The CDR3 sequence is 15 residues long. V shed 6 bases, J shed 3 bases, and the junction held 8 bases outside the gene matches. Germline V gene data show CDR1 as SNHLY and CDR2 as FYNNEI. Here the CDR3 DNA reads TGTGCCAGCAGAGGGACAGCCCAACACAATCAGCCCCAGCATTTT. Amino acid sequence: CASRGTAQHNQPQHF.

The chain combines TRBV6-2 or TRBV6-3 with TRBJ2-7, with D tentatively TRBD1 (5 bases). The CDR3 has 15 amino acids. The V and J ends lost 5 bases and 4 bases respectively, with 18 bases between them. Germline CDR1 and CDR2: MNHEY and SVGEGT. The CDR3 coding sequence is TGTGCCAGCAGTCTTTATGGACACGGACAATACGAGCAGTACGTC. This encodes CASSLYGHGQYEQYV.

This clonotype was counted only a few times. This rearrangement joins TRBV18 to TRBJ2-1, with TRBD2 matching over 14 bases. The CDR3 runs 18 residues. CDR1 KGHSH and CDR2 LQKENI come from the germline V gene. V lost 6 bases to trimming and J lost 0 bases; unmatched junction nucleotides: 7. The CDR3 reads CASSPGLAGGSSYNEQFF. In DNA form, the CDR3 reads TGTGCCAGCTCCCCTGGACTAGCGGGGGGATCCTCCTACAATGAGCAGTTCTTC.

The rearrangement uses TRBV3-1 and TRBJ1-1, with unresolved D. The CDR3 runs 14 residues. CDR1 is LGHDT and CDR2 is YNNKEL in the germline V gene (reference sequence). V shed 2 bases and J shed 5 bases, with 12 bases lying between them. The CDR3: CASSQQVGTTEAFF. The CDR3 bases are TGTGCCAGCAGCCAACAGGTGGGTACGACTGAAGCTTTCTTT.

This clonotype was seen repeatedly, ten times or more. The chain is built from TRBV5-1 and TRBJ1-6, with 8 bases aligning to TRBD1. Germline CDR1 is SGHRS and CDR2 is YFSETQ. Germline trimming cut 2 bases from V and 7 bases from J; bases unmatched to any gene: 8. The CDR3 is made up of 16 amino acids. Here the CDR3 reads CASSLQGGSHNSPLHF. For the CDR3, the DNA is TGCGCCAGCAGCTTACAGGGGGGAAGCCACAATTCACCCCTCCACTTT. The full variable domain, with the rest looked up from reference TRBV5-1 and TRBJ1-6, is KAGVTQTPRYLIKTRGQQVTLSCSPISGHRSVSWYQQTPGQGLQFLFEYFSETQRNKGNFPGRFSGRQFSNSRSEMNVSTLELGDSALYLCASSLQGGSHNSPLHFGNGTRLTVT.